One and the same sample provided the 9 T cell receptor beta chains below, sequenced in a study of beta chain features in type 1 diabetes. The whole isolated RNA underwent reverse transcription, so sequencing captured expressed TCRB transcripts. Profiling relied on immunoSEQ multiplex PCR, and the TCRdb table lists in-frame clones only, not all of them. This table holds around 250,000 clones, 25% to 35% found once. Material: central memory CD4+ T cells from blood. The receptor set was obtained from a man under 40 in good health.

The chain employs TRBV25-1 and TRBJ2-5; 8 nucleotides align to TRBD1. Germline-derived CDR1 and CDR2 are MGHDK and SYGVNS. This CDR3 is 12 amino acids long. The V gene end was trimmed by 8 bases and the J gene end by 6 bases; junction bases not matched to a gene: 5. In DNA, the CDR3 is TGTGCCAGCCTTGGACAGGGTCAGACCCAGTACTTC. Amino acids: CASLGQGQTQYF.

The chain carries TRBV7-6 and TRBJ1-3, with a weak D call TRBD1 (6 bases). CDR1 and CDR2 from the germline V gene are SGHVS and FNYEAQ. The germline V and J ends were trimmed by 0 bases and 4 bases, with 10 bases remaining between them. CDR3 length equals 15 residues. CDR3 amino acids: CASSLAGGDGNTIYF. The CDR3 region has the DNA TGTGCCAGCAGCTTAGCGGGGGGCGACGGAAACACCATATATTTT.

The rearrangement joins TRBV7-2 to TRBJ2-3, with 10 bases matching TRBD2. J gave up 5 bases and V 5 bases, and 16 bases lay outside the gene matches. Germline V gives CDR1 SGHTA, CDR2 FQGNSA. This CDR3 has 18 residues. CDR3 loop: CASSPPGLASGGRDTQYF. CDR3 coding DNA: TGTGCCAGCAGCCCGCCGGGGTTGGCTAGCGGGGGCCGAGATACGCAGTATTTT.

The chain recombines TRBV30 with TRBJ1-5; weak D call: TRBD1 (6 bases). The CDR3 sequence is 14 residues long. Germline-derived CDR1 and CDR2 are GTSNPN and SVGIG (reference sequence). The V gene lost 1 base and the J gene lost 6 bases, with 13 bases spanning the gap. CDR3 loop: CAWSAWGAVQPQHF. The CDR3 DNA follows: TGTGCCTGGAGTGCCTGGGGGGCTGTTCAGCCCCAGCATTTT.

This clone showed up just a few times. The chain recombines TRBV30 with TRBJ2-3, with D unclear. CDR3 length: 13 residues. Germline V lookup: CDR1 GTSNPN, CDR2 SVGIG (reference sequence). The V end lost 3 bases, the J end lost 2 bases, and 9 bases lay between the germline ends. The CDR3 DNA follows: TGTGCCTGGAGCCCTCGGATCACAGATACGCAGTATTTT. Protein: CAWSPRITDTQYF.

This clone has only a few counts. The chain carries TRBV29-1 and TRBJ1-1, with D possibly matching TRBD1 (6 bases). V lost 0 bases and J 1 base, leaving 9 bases between the germline ends. Looked up from germline, CDR1 is SQVTM and CDR2 is ANQGSEA. CDR3 length: 14 amino acids. For the CDR3, the DNA is TGCAGCGTTGAAGATGGGGGCAGGAACACTGAAGCTTTCTTT. Encoded protein: CSVEDGGRNTEAFF.

The sample holds one count of this clone. The chain couples TRBV9 to TRBJ2-1; 15 bases match TRBD2. Germline trimming cut 3 bases from V and 4 bases from J; bases unmatched to any gene: 11. The CDR3 runs to 19 residues. Germline lookup yields CDR1 SGDLS and CDR2 YYNGEE. CDR3 sequence reads: CASSEGTSGRSAKYNEQFF. CDR3 nucleotides: TGTGCCAGCAGCGAGGGGACTAGCGGGAGGTCCGCCAAATACAATGAGCAGTTCTTC.

Written as DNA, the CDR3 is TGTGCCAGCATCAAAAGCACAGATACGCAGTATTTT. Translated: CASIKSTDTQYF. The gene calls are TRBV27 and TRBJ2-3; D is ambiguous. Germline V lookup: CDR1 MNHEY, CDR2 SMNVEV (reference sequence). V gave up 7 bases and J gave up 0 bases, with 5 bases separating them. CDR3 length: 12 amino acids.

The chain carries TRBV7-2 and TRBJ1-2; 7 bases align to TRBD1. J gave up 8 bases and V 3 bases, and 6 bases lay outside the gene matches. Germline V lookup: CDR1 SGHTA, CDR2 FQGNSA. This CDR3 has 13 amino acids. Written as DNA, the CDR3 is TGTGCCAGCAGCTTCGACAGGGACGGAGGCTACACCTTC. Translation gives CASSFDRDGGYTF.